The 21 T cell receptor beta chains below all came from one sample that was sequenced in a study of Graves' ophthalmopathy and Graves' hyperthyroidism (dated by TCRdb to the late 2010s). The sample was run on an Illumina HiSeq 2000. For repertoire sequencing, TCR beta CDR3 regions were amplified from RNA transcripts. The first round was an RT-PCR using HTBI primers with the Qiagen OneStep RT-PCR kit, and this first round was followed by a second-round multiplex PCR, then size selection and purification. The raw public reads went through TCRdb reprocessing: fastp at Q25, MiXCR clone calling, in-frame beta chains kept. Each CDR3 protein gets just one entry, which takes the most common genes and DNA from the rows behind it. Present in this sample are 560,000 or so distinct CDR3 sequences, under 40% of which were seen just once. The ten largest clonotypes hold about 4% of the sample. Sequencing input: peripheral blood or thyroid tissue (not recorded which). The receptor set was obtained from an adult man with Graves' hyperthyroidism.

The chain has TRBV29-1 and TRBJ2-5; D tentatively fits TRBD1 or TRBD2 (6 bases each). V lost 7 bases and J 5 bases, leaving 20 bases between the germline ends. The CDR3 runs to 14 residues. Germline V gene lookup returns CDR1 SQVTM and CDR2 ANQGSEA. The CDR3 spells CSGLMGGLGETQYF. The CDR3 DNA follows: TGCAGCGGTTTAATGGGGGGCTTGGGCGAGACCCAGTACTTC.

The chain links TRBV7-2 to TRBJ2-5, with 10 nucleotides matching TRBD2. Looked up from germline, CDR1 is SGHTA and CDR2 is FQGNSA. The CDR3 is 18 residues long. The V and J ends lost 5 bases and 1 base, in that order; junction bases with no gene match: 13. The CDR3 nucleotides are TGTGCCAGCAGCGATGGAGCGGGAGGGAGACTACCCCAAGAGACCCAGTACTTC. Encoded protein: CASSDGAGGRLPQETQYF.

The chain carries TRBV7-2 and TRBJ1-1; D is unclear. The V end lost 1 base, the J end lost 6 bases, and 9 bases lay between the germline ends. CDR3 size: 13 residues. Germline assignment: CDR1 SGHTA and CDR2 FQGNSA. In nucleotides, the CDR3 is TGTGCCAGCAGCTTAGGACCGCGGGCTGAAGCTTTCTTT. Translation: CASSLGPRAEAFF.

This clonotype has at least ten counts. The chain combines TRBV10-3 with TRBJ2-2; D perhaps matches TRBD1 (5 bases). CDR1 and CDR2 from the germline V gene are ENHRY and SYGVKD. V was clipped by 2 bases and J by 0 bases, with 10 bases between them. The CDR3 sequence is 16 residues long. DNA for the CDR3: TGTGCCATCAGTGAGCCGGCACAGGCGAACACCGGGGAGCTGTTTTTT. As protein: CAISEPAQANTGELFF.

This clonotype has only a few counts. This rearrangement joins TRBV7-6 to TRBJ1-1; D might be TRBD1 (5 bases). The germline gives CDR1 SGHVS, CDR2 FNYEAQ. The ends were cut back, 1 base at V and 10 bases at J, with 19 bases in the middle. The length of the CDR3 is 15 residues. In DNA, the CDR3 is TGTGCCAGCAGCTTAGAGTCCGGCAGGGTTTCGGTAGCTTTCTTT. Amino acid sequence: CASSLESGRVSVAFF. The complete variable domain, with remaining parts taken from reference TRBV7-6 and TRBJ1-1, reads GAGVSQSPRYKVTKRGQDVALRCDPISGHVSLYWYRQALGQGPEFLTYFNYEAQQDKSGLPNDRFSAERPEGSISTLTIQRTEQRDSAMYRCASSLESGRVSVAFFGQGTRLTVV.

V gene TRBV6-1 combines with J gene TRBJ1-5; the match to TRBD1 covers 10 bases. Trimming at V came to 6 bases and at J to 4 bases, leaving 12 bases not matched to a gene. Germline V gene lookup returns CDR1 MNHNS and CDR2 SASEGT. The CDR3 covers 17 residues. CDR3 sequence reads: CASRADRGSLRNQPQHF. The CDR3 DNA reads as TGTGCCAGCAGGGCGGACAGGGGGTCGTTACGGAATCAGCCCCAGCATTTT.

This chain uses TRBV10-3 with TRBJ1-5; perhaps TRBD1 as D (5 bases). The germline gives CDR1 ENHRY, CDR2 SYGVKD. This CDR3 region has 13 residues. V shed 5 bases and J shed 5 bases, with 10 bases lying between them. CDR3 nucleotide sequence: TGTGCCATCAGTAAGGGGATAGATCAGCCCCAGCATTTT. Its translation is CAISKGIDQPQHF.

This clonotype appeared many times. This chain joins TRBV20-1 and TRBJ2-7; weak D call: TRBD2 (6 bases). Germline CDR1 and CDR2: DFQATT and SNEGSKA (reference sequence). The CDR3 sequence is 15 residues long. Trimming pared 6 bases from V and 0 bases from J, leaving 18 bases between. The CDR3 protein is CSAQVATEGSYEQYF. CDR3 in DNA: TGCAGTGCCCAGGTGGCGACGGAGGGCTCCTACGAGCAGTACTTC.

The chain uses TRBV7-8 and TRBJ2-4; 9 bases are shared with TRBD1. V lost 0 bases, J lost 9 bases, and 9 bases stayed unmatched. The CDR3 covers 16 residues. Germline V CDR1 and CDR2: SGHVS, FQNEAQ. The chain's CDR3 is CASSLAWDRVPAIQYF. In DNA form, the CDR3 reads TGTGCCAGCAGCTTAGCCTGGGACAGGGTCCCTGCCATTCAGTACTTC. The variable domain in full, completed from reference TRBV7-8 and TRBJ2-4, reads GAGVSQSPRYKVAKRGQDVALRCDPISGHVSLFWYQQALGQGPEFLTYFQNEAQLDKSGLPSDRFFAERPEGSVSTLKIQRTQQEDSAVYLCASSLAWDRVPAIQYFGAGTRLSVL.

This clonotype was seen many times. V and J are TRBV7-8 and TRBJ2-5; 8 nucleotides line up with TRBD2. The CDR3 contains 16 residues. CDR1 and CDR2 (germline): SGHVS, FQNEAQ. Trimming at V came to 1 base and at J to 3 bases, leaving 7 bases not matched to a gene. The CDR3 nucleotides are TGTGCCAGCAGCTTAGAACTTCCCGGGAGGGAAGAGACCCAGTACTTC. Translating gives CASSLELPGREETQYF.

This clonotype occurred once. This may arise from a read error, as a much more abundant clone is one base away. The V call is TRBV10-3, the J call TRBJ1-2, with unresolved D. Deletions cut 11 bases from V and 2 bases from J, with 18 bases between. The CDR3 spans 14 residues. Per germline, CDR1 ENHRY and CDR2 SYGVKD. The CDR3 spells CAGSYVPENYGYTF. The CDR3 DNA reads as TGTGCCGGCAGTTATGTTCCGGAGAACTATGGCTACACCTTC.

J is TRBJ1-1 and V is TRBV2, with D tentatively TRBD1 (5 bases). Per germline, CDR1 SNHLY and CDR2 FYNNEI. V was clipped by 3 bases and J by 1 base, with 18 bases between them. The CDR3 is 17 residues long. CDR3 loop: CASSETYAGTANTEAFF. The CDR3 DNA sequence: TGTGCCAGCAGTGAGACCTATGCCGGGACGGCGAACACTGAAGCTTTCTTT.

This clonotype was counted at least ten times. V usage is TRBV10-3 and J usage is TRBJ2-7, with TRBD1 as a possible D gene (5 bases). This CDR3 region has 18 residues. CDR1 and CDR2 from the germline V gene are ENHRY and SYGVKD. Trimming took off 2 bases at V and 2 bases at J, with 22 bases between the two ends. Here the CDR3 reads CAISEPSLTRGATYEQYF. The CDR3 DNA reads TGTGCCATCAGTGAGCCCAGTCTAACAAGGGGCGCGACCTACGAGCAGTACTTC.

This clonotype showed up many times. This chain links TRBV2 with TRBJ2-5; TRBD1 or TRBD2 may be the D gene (5 bases each). The CDR3 is made up of 14 amino acids. Trimming took off 8 bases at V and 2 bases at J, with 15 bases between the two ends. The germline gives CDR1 SNHLY, CDR2 FYNNEI. The CDR3: CASYGAWSQETQYF. CDR3 DNA sequence: TGTGCCAGCTACGGGGCCTGGAGTCAAGAGACCCAGTACTTC.

This clonotype has a count of ten or more. V and J are TRBV5-4 and TRBJ2-5; 7 bases line up with TRBD2. The V segment lost 0 bases and the J segment 5 bases; nucleotides outside the gene matches: 7. In germline, CDR1 is SGHNT, CDR2 YYREEE (reference sequence). The CDR3 extends over 15 amino acids. This CDR3 reads CASSLGDSREETQYF. CDR3 in DNA: TGTGCCAGCAGCTTGGGGGATTCGCGGGAGGAGACCCAGTACTTC.

The gene calls are TRBV9 and TRBJ2-7; D may be TRBD1 or TRBD2 (6 bases each). The CDR3 has 14 amino acids. Per germline, CDR1 SGDLS and CDR2 YYNGEE. V was cut by 6 bases and J by 7 bases, with 20 bases left in between. CDR3 in DNA: TGTGCCAGCACCTCGGGGGCCGCTCAGGGGGAGCAGTACTTC. The encoded protein is CASTSGAAQGEQYF. The full variable domain, completed using reference TRBV9 and TRBJ2-7, is DSGVTQTPKHLITATGQRVTLRCSPRSGDLSVYWYQQSLDQGLQFLIQYYNGEERAKGNILERFSAQQFPDLHSELNLSSLELGDSALYFCASTSGAAQGEQYFGPGTRLTVT.

CDR3 sequence: CAWSARNTEAFF. As DNA, the CDR3 is TGTGCCTGGAGTGCCCGGAACACTGAAGCTTTCTTT. This chain links TRBV30 with TRBJ1-1; D gene uncertain. The CDR3 is made up of 12 amino acids. The germline CDR1 and CDR2 sequences are GTSNPN and SVGIG (reference sequence). The V end lost 1 base, the J end lost 1 base, and 4 bases lay between the germline ends.

Ten or more counts support this clonotype. The chain joins TRBV24-1 to TRBJ2-2; 9 bases fit TRBD2. Losses at the gene ends were 3 bases for V and 3 bases for J; bases not matched to a gene: 4. CDR3 length: 16 amino acids. CDR1 KGHDR and CDR2 SFDVKD come from the germline V gene. The CDR3: CATSDPGTSYTGELFF. The CDR3, as DNA: TGTGCCACCAGTGATCCCGGGACTAGCTACACCGGGGAGCTGTTTTTT.

The rearrangement links TRBV29-1 to TRBJ1-1, with D maybe TRBD1 (6 bases). The CDR3 length is 16 residues. The V gene lost 3 bases and the J gene lost 0 bases, with 17 bases spanning the gap. CDR1 is SQVTM, CDR2 ANQGSEA, per germline. Here the CDR3 reads CSVEWSGDKMNTEAFF. The CDR3 DNA is TGCAGCGTTGAGTGGAGCGGGGACAAAATGAACACTGAAGCTTTCTTT.

This clonotype was detected many times. The J gene is TRBJ1-4, the V gene TRBV12-3 or TRBV12-4; 11 bases match TRBD1. The CDR3 is made up of 16 amino acids. J lost 8 bases, V lost 2 bases, and 7 bases had no gene match. Here the CDR3 DNA reads TGTGCCAGCAGTTTAACTCGGGACAGGGGGGAAGAAAAACTGTTTTTT. Its translation is CASSLTRDRGEEKLFF.

This rearrangement joins TRBV7-9 to TRBJ2-7; 10 nucleotides agree with TRBD1. Unmatched junction bases numbered 10, after V lost 5 bases and J lost 6 bases. The CDR3 has 15 amino acids. CDR1 SEHNR and CDR2 FQNEAQ come from the germline V gene (reference sequence). The CDR3 reads CASSPWTGGGGEQYF. CDR3 nucleotide sequence: TGTGCCAGCAGCCCCTGGACAGGGGGAGGCGGCGAGCAGTACTTC.